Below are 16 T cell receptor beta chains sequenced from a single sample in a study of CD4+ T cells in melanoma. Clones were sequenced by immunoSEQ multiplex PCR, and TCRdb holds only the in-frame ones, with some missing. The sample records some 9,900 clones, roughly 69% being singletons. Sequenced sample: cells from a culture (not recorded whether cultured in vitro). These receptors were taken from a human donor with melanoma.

CDR3 sequence: CASSQDGTSFREQFF. CDR3 nucleotides: TGTGCCAGCAGCCAAGATGGGACTAGTTTCCGTGAGCAGTTCTTC. This sequence joins TRBV14 and TRBJ2-1, with 8 bases identical to TRBD2. Trimming at V came to 0 bases and at J to 9 bases, leaving 7 bases not matched to a gene. CDR1 and CDR2 (germline): SGHDN, FVKESK. The CDR3 runs to 15 residues. Full variable domain (outside the CDR3, taken from reference TRBV14 and TRBJ2-1): EAGVTQFPSHSVIEKGQTVTLRCDPISGHDNLYWYRRVMGKEIKFLLHFVKESKQDESGMPNNRFLAERTGGTYSTLKVQPAELEDSGVYFCASSQDGTSFREQFFGPGTRLTVL.

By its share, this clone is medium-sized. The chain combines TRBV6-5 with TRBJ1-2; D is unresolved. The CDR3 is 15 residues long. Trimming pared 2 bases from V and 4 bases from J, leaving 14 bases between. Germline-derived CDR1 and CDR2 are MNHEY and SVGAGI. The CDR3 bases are TGTGCCAGCAGTTACGGCGCAGGCGGATTCTATGGCTACACCTTC. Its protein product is CASSYGAGGFYGYTF.

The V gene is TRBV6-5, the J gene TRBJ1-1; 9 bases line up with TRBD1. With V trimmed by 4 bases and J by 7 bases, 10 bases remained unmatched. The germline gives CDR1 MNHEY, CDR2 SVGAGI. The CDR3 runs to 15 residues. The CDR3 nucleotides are TGTGCCAGCAGTTGGACTGGGACAGGGTCTTTTGAAGCTTTCTTT. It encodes CASSWTGTGSFEAFF.

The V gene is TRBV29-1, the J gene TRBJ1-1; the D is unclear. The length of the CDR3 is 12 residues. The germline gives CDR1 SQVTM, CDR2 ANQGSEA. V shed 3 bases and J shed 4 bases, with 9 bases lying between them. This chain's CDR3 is CSVDLDITEAFF. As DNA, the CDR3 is TGCAGCGTTGACCTTGATATCACTGAAGCTTTCTTT.

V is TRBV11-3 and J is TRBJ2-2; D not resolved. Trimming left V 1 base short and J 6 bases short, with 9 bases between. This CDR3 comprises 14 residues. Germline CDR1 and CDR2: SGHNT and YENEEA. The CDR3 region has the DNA TGTGCCAGCAGCTTAGGGGCGTCTTCCGGGGAGCTGTTTTTT. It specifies CASSLGASSGELFF. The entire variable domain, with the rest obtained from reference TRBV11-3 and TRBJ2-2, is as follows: EAGVVQSPRYKIIEKKQPVAFWCNPISGHNTLYWYLQNLGQGPELLIRYENEEAVDDSQLPKDRFSAERLKGVDSTLKIQPAELGDSAVYLCASSLGASSGELFFGEGSRLTVL.

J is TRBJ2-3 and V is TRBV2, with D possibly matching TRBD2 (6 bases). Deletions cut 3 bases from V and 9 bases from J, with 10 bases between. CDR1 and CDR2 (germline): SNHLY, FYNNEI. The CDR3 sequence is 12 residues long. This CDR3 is CASSDFGGTQYF. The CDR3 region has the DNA TGTGCCAGCAGTGATTTCGGGGGAACGCAGTATTTT. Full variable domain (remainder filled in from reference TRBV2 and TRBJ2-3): EPEVTQTPSHQVTQMGQEVILRCVPISNHLYFYWYRQILGQKVEFLVSFYNNEISEKSEIFDDQFSVERPDGSNFTLKIRSTKLEDSAMYFCASSDFGGTQYFGPGTRLTVL.

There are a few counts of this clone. The CDR3 sequence: CSVWTAGNTIYF. CDR3 bases: TGCAGCGTCTGGACAGCTGGAAACACCATATATTTT. V usage is TRBV29-1 and J usage is TRBJ1-3; TRBD1 might be the D (6 bases). The CDR3 totals 12 residues. Germline V CDR1 and CDR2: SQVTM, ANQGSEA. V lost 6 bases, J lost 2 bases, and 8 bases lay in between.

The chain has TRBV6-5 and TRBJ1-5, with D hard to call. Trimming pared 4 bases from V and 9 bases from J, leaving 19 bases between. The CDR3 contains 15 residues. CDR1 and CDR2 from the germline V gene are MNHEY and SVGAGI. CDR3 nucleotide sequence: TGTGCCAGCAGTTTCGACTCCAGTTTCGGGTGGCCCCAGCATTTT. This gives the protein CASSFDSSFGWPQHF.

The CDR3 is CASSSTGAAHYGYTF. The CDR3 DNA sequence: TGTGCCAGTAGTTCGACAGGAGCCGCACACTATGGCTACACCTTC. This chain links TRBV19 with TRBJ1-2, with D possibly matching TRBD1 (6 bases). V was cut by 5 bases and J by 3 bases, with 16 bases left in between. The CDR3 is 15 amino acids. Germline CDR1 is LNHDA and CDR2 is SQIVND (reference sequence).

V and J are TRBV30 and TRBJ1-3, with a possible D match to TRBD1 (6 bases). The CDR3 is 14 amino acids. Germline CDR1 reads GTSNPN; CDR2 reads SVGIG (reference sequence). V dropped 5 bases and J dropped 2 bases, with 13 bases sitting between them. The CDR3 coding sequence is TGTGCCTGGGCCAGGGGAAGGCCTGGAAACACCATATATTTT. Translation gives CAWARGRPGNTIYF.

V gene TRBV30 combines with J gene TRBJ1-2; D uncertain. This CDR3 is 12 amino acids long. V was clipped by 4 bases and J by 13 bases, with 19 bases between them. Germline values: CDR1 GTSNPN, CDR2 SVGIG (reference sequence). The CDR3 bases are TGTGCCTGGACGGGCTTCCTGGACCGTGTCACCTTC. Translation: CAWTGFLDRVTF.

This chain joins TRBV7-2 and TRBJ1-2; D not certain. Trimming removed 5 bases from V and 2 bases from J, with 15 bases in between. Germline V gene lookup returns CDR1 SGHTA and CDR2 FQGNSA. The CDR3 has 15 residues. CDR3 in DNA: TGTGCCAGCAGCCCAGAGGTAGGGTACAACTATGGCTACACCTTC. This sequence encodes CASSPEVGYNYGYTF.

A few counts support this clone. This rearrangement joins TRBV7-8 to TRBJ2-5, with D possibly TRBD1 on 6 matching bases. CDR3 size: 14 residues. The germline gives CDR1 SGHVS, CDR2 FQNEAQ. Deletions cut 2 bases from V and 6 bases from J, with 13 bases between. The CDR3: CASSLRLGAKTQYF. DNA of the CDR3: TGTGCCAGCAGCTTACGGTTGGGGGCCAAGACCCAGTACTTC.

The CDR3 protein is CASSQSPEKANEKLFF. The CDR3 DNA follows: TGCGCCAGCAGCCAATCGCCAGAGAAGGCTAATGAAAAACTGTTTTTT. The genes are TRBV5-1 and TRBJ1-4; D is unresolved. V lost 4 bases, J lost 3 bases, and 16 bases lay in between. The CDR3 is 16 residues long. The germline gives CDR1 SGHRS, CDR2 YFSETQ. The full variable domain, rest sourced from reference TRBV5-1 and TRBJ1-4, is KAGVTQTPRYLIKTRGQQVTLSCSPISGHRSVSWYQQTPGQGLQFLFEYFSETQRNKGNFPGRFSGRQFSNSRSEMNVSTLELGDSALYLCASSQSPEKANEKLFFGSGTQLSVL.

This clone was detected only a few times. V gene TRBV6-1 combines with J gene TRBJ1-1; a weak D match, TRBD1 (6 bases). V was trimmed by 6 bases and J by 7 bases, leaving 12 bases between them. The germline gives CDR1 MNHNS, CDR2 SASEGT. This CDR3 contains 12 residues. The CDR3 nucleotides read TGTGCCAGCAGGGTAACGACAGGTGAAGCTTTCTTT. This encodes CASRVTTGEAFF.

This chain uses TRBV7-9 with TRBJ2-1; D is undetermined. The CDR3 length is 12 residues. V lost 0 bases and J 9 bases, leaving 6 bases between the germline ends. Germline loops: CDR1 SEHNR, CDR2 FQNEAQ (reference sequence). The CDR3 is CASSLAWGEQFF. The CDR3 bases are TGTGCCAGCAGCTTAGCGTGGGGTGAGCAGTTCTTC.